This TCR beta chain originates from a study of CD8 T cells in ankylosing spondylitis (dated by TCRdb to the late 2010s). General notes on the study: The study profiled T cell receptor beta repertoires in healthy donors and ankylosing spondylitis patients to find disease-linked TCR variants. In total, the full study cohort was made up of some 110 healthy donors and approximately 27 ankylosing spondylitis patients. Peripheral blood was sampled, and synovial fluid was additionally collected from ankylosing spondylitis patients.

TCRdb records Illumina HiSeq 2500 as the sequencer. Quantitative 5'-RACE with molecular barcodes was the method used to prepare the TCR beta libraries. Per the original workflow: A new computational method based on a probabilistic model of VDJ rearrangement was used to identify disease-linked TCR variants. TCRdb took the public reads, trimmed them with fastp at Q25, ran MiXCR for clone calling and kept in-frame beta chains. Each entry is one CDR3 protein sequence, shown with its most common DNA and genes. Here the V and J calls rest on TCRdb's processing, not on the authors' analysis. The sample table holds 300,000 to 400,000 distinct CDR3 sequences, of which roughly 11% were seen once. Of the sample, roughly 9% falls within the top ten clones. This clonotype was observed many times. Its specific antigen is unknown. Per-base qualities were not stored, and no clone one base away is much larger. Summary of the overall study and its limitations: A CD8+ phenotype was shown by the disease-linked clones, which were found at relatively low frequencies in peripheral blood. Blood from ankylosing spondylitis patients appeared to be characterized by a TCR beta motif composed of about eight highly homologous amino acid variants. The disease-linked clones were reported to be significantly enriched in matched synovial fluid samples from ankylosing spondylitis patients. Some motif variants had previously been reported in the synovial fluid and blood of reactive arthritis patients, which suggests shared mechanisms of disease initiation.

This clonotype was obtained from a female donor with ankylosing spondylitis or in good health (not recorded which). Material for sequencing was blood, either unsorted or a sorted T cell fraction (not recorded which).

The sequence in DNA is TGTGCCAGCGGGACCAGACTAGCCCTAGCGAACACCGGGGAGCTGTTTTTT. This is translated as CASGTRLALANTGELFF. In this chain, TRBV12-3 or TRBV12-4 is recombined with TRBJ2-2, with 7 bases aligning to TRBD2. V is pruned by 8 bases and J by 0 bases, leaving 12 bases of the junction without a gene match. The CDR3 measures 17 amino acids from cysteine to phenylalanine. Only the CDR3 portion is preserved as DNA: 51 bases, with reading frame beginning at the first base.